This T cell receptor (beta chain) is drawn from a study of CD8+ T cells in alopecia areata. Background on the study: Treated patients took oral tofacitinib at 5 to 10 mg twice daily.

Trimming shortened V by 3 bases and J by 3 bases, and 12 bases separated the two germline ends. This CDR3 region has 13 residues. CDR1 and CDR2 from the germline V gene are SQVTM and ANQGSEA. RNA was isolated and reverse transcribed to cDNA, the sequencing template. Using immunoSEQ multiplex PCR, the repertoire was profiled, and TCRdb retains in-frame clones only, with some absent. The repertoire consists of about 120,000 clones, with 49% occurring once and the leading ten covering 18%. Overall study results and limits: For lesional scalp, especially alopecia totalis/universalis, clonality was higher than in normal scalp.

Alopecia areata patients had lesional scalp punch biopsies and peripheral blood taken from them. As regards this clone: Its antigen is unidentified.

This sequence joins TRBV29-1 and TRBJ2-7, with a weak D call TRBD1 (7 bases). The sequencing used CD8+ T cells sorted from blood, collected at week 0. This sequence was found in a human donor with alopecia areata. The CDR3 nucleotides read TGCAGCGTTGAGGAGGGGGCCAACTACGAGCAGTACTTC. It codes for CSVEEGANYEQYF.